This T cell receptor (beta chain) emerged from a study of shared clonotypes between healthy human individuals. CD45RO negativity and positive selection for CCR7 defined naive CD8 cells, a population that excluded terminally differentiated effector memory CD45RA+ cells. All of the donors resided in Nashville, Tennessee, and each was a Caucasian adult. Some clones are missing from TCRdb's copy, which holds only in-frame ones; the method was immunoSEQ multiplex PCR. Here the sample spans nearly 2 million clones, roughly 94% being singletons. This CDR3 spans 13 amino acids. The V gene's germline CDR1 is GTSNPN and CDR2 SVGIG (reference sequence). V shed 0 bases and J shed 7 bases, with 12 bases lying between them. Study-wide results and caveats: Non-shared clonotypes had lower generation probabilities than clonotypes shared by all four sorted-subset donors.

As regards this clone: Antigen specificity is unknown.

The receptor was derived from a young man in good health. This chain joins TRBV30 and TRBJ1-1; D call uncertain. The sequenced sample was naive CD8+ T cells sorted from blood. CDR3: CAWSVGGRDEAFF. DNA of the CDR3: TGTGCCTGGAGTGTCGGTGGTAGGGATGAAGCTTTCTTT.